This TCR beta chain originates from a study of T cells in Graves' hyperthyroidism and ophthalmopathy (dated by TCRdb to the late 2010s). Concerning the study at large: Peripheral blood samples were taken at the time of initial diagnosis, prior to any treatment. To identify distinguishing TCR V-J signatures, a discovery cohort of around 100 patients was used, comprising some 45 with Graves' ophthalmopathy and around 60 with stable Graves' hyperthyroidism. Prospective prediction of ophthalmopathy was tested in an independent validation cohort of approximately 18 hyperthyroidism patients and 15 to 17 patients who later progressed to ophthalmopathy. The 95 to 100 discovery patients were randomly divided into training and test sets at a 7:3 ratio. In addition, the study compared T-cell repertoires in thyroid tissue and in blood from six Graves' hyperthyroidism patients. Once sampling was done, hyperthyroidism patients were given methimazole at a starting dose of 30 mg daily, whereas ophthalmopathy patients were given high-dose intravenous methylprednisolone. The paper describes TCR Vbeta CDR3 sequencing of 135 peripheral blood samples, made up of 40 to 45 ophthalmopathy patients, around 78 hyperthyroidism patients and 17 progressor patients.

The sample holds many counts of this clonotype. Its antigen specificity is not known. No base quality values were provided; no much bigger clone lies one nucleotide off. The TCR beta CDR3 regions were amplified from RNA transcripts. A first-round RT-PCR of the TCR CDR3 used the HTBI primer set with the Qiagen OneStep RT-PCR kit. The libraries were constructed in a second round of multiplex PCR and then size-selected and purified. Libraries were sequenced paired-end with 100 bp reads on an Illumina HiSeq2000. The study's own analysis went as follows. SOAPnuke was used to process the raw data, with reads discarded if the reads contained adapters or uncalled bases, had a mean Phred below 15, or lacked an exact constant-primer or identifier match. COPE v1.2.5 was used to merge the high-quality paired reads, and each unique nucleotide sequence was defined as a clonotype. MiTCR v1.1 was used to align the clonotypes against IMGT TRBV, TRBD and TRBJ reference segments. Only V-J combinations with frequency above 0.0001, covering about 99% of repertoires, were analysed. A TCS score was defined as the ratio of F50 (clonal expansion) to E x V (chaos), with BLOSUM62-based TCRdist applied between CDR3 peptides within each V-J. Welch's t-statistics and random forest reduced around 550 V-J features to 10 to 15, which were used in a naive Bayes classifier (R e1071). In TCRdb, the public reads were trimmed at Q25 with fastp and aligned with MiXCR, with productive beta chains retained. Duplicate CDR3 protein sequences are folded into a single record with the most common DNA and genes. What appears here as the V and J calls and clone size reflects TCRdb's work, not the paper's. This sample is represented by approximately 600,000 distinct CDR3 sequences; more than 20% of them were singletons. The top ten clonotypes cover around a third of the sample.

Findings and caveats that apply to the study as a whole: Most expanded thyroid clonotypes (frequency above 0.001) were also detected in blood, a finding suggesting that blood repertoires may reflect thyroid immune responses. A model built on a 13 V-J signature distinguished ophthalmopathy from stable hyperthyroidism, reaching over 85% sensitivity and around 81% specificity in cross-validation and 80%/75% in testing. In validation, the model predicted progression to ophthalmopathy with approximately 71% sensitivity and 72% to 85% specificity, a median of 6.5 months before onset. Sample size was not statistically predetermined, and investigators were not blinded to group allocation.

From a lookup of the germline V gene, CDR1 and CDR2 are MDHEN and SYDVKM. The V and J ends are trimmed by 3 bases and 0 bases, leaving 9 bases between them. Its CDR3 holds 16 amino acids, cysteine through phenylalanine. Only the CDR3 region is kept as DNA, spanning 48 bases read in frame from base 1. In the ophthalmopathy patients, disease was moderately to severely active, with a Clinical Activity Score of 3 or more, a NOSPECS grade of 4 or more, and a duration of less than 3 months. The study excluded patients with uncontrolled infections, other autoimmune diseases, pregnancy or lactation. Diagnoses were based on clinical symptoms, serum thyroxine and TRAb, thyroid ultrasound and orbital computed tomography. PBMCs were isolated from 7.5 to 10 ml of fresh peripheral blood by Ficoll-Paque density gradient centrifugation. Trizol reagent was used to extract total RNA, and RNA quality was then checked on an Agilent 2100 Bioanalyzer.

This sequence originates from a man aged 25-40 years with Graves' ophthalmopathy. The material sequenced was blood. The sequence is built from TRBV28 and TRBJ2-6; the D element might be TRBD1 or TRBD2, as each aligns at 5 bases. In nucleotides, the sequence is TGTGCCAGCAGTTTCCGGGGCTTCTCTGGGGCCAACGTCCTGACTTTC. This translates into CASSFRGFSGANVLTF.